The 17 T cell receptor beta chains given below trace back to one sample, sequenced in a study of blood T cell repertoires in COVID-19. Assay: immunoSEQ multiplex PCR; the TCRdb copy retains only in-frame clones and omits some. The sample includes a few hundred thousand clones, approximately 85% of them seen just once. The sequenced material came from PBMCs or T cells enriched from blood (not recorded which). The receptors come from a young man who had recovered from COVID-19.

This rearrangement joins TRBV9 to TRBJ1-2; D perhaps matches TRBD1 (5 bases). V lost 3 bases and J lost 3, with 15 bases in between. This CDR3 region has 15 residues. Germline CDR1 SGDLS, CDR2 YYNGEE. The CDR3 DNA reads TGTGCCAGCAGCGCCCGACAGTCGAGTTACTATGGCTACACCTTC. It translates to CASSARQSSYYGYTF.

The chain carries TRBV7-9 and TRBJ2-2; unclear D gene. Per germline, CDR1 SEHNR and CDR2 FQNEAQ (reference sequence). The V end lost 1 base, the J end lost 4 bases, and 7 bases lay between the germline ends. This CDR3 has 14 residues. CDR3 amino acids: CASSLEASTGELFF. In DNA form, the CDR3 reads TGTGCCAGCAGCTTAGAAGCCTCCACCGGGGAGCTGTTTTTT.

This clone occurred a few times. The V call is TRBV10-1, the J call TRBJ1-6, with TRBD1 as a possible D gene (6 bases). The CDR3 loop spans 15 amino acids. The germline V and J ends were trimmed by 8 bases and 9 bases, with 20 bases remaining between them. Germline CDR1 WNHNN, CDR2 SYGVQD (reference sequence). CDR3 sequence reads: CASPSGVPEVSPLHF. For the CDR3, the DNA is TGCGCCAGCCCTTCAGGGGTCCCCGAGGTTTCACCCCTCCACTTT.

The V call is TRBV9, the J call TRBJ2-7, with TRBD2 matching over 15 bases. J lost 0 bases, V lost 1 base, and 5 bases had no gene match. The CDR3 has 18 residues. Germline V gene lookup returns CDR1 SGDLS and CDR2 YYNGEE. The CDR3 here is CASSVSGTSGGSSYEQYF. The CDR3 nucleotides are TGTGCCAGCAGCGTATCTGGGACTAGCGGGGGGAGCTCCTACGAGCAGTACTTC.

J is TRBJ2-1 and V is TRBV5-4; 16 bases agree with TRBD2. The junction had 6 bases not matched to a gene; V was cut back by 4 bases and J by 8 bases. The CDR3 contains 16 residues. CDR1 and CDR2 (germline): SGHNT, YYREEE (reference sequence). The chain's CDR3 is CASSPGTSGGAYEQFF. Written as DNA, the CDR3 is TGTGCCAGCAGCCCCGGGACTAGCGGGGGGGCCTATGAGCAGTTCTTC.

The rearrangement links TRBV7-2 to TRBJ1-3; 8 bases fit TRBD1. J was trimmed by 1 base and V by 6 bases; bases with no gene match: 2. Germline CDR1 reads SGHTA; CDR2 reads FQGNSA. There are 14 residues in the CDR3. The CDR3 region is CASRWDRSGNTIYF. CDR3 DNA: TGTGCCAGCAGATGGGACAGGTCTGGAAACACCATATATTTT.

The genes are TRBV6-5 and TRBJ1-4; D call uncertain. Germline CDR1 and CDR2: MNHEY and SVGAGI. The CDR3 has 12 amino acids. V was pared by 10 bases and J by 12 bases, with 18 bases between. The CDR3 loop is CATSPSGSELFF. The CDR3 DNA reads TGTGCCACCAGCCCCAGCGGGTCCGAACTGTTTTTT.

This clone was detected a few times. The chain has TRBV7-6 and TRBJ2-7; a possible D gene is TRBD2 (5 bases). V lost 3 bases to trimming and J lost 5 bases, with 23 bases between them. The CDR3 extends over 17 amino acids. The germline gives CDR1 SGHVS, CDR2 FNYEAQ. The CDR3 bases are TGTGCCAGCAGCTTTCGTTTGGGCATGGGAGCGATGCACGAGCAGTACTTC. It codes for CASSFRLGMGAMHEQYF. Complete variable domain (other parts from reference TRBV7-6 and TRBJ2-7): GAGVSQSPRYKVTKRGQDVALRCDPISGHVSLYWYRQALGQGPEFLTYFNYEAQQDKSGLPNDRFSAERPEGSISTLTIQRTEQRDSAMYRCASSFRLGMGAMHEQYFGPGTRLTVT.

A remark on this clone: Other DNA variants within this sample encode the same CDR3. The CDR3: CASSRGGNTEAFF. The CDR3 DNA follows: TGTGCCAGCTCCAGGGGTGGGAACACTGAAGCTTTCTTT. This rearrangement joins TRBV2 to TRBJ1-1, with D maybe TRBD1 (6 bases). The CDR3 sequence is 13 residues long. Germline values: CDR1 SNHLY, CDR2 FYNNEI. Trimming took off 8 bases at V and 1 base at J, with 11 bases between the two ends.

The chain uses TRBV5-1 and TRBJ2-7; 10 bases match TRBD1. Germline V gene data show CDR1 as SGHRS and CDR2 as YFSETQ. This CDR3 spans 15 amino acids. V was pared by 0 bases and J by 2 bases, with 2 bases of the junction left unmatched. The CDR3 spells CASSLGQGATYEQYF. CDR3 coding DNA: TGCGCCAGCAGCTTGGGACAGGGGGCGACCTACGAGCAGTACTTC.

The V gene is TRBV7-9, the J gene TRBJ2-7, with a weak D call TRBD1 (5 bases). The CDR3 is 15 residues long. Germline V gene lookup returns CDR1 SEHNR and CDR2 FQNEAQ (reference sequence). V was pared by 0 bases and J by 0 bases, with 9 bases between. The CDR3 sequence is CASSLAVGDSYEQYF. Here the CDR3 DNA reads TGTGCCAGCAGCTTAGCGGTAGGGGACTCCTACGAGCAGTACTTC. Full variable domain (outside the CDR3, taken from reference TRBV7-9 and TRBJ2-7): DTGVSQNPRHKITKRGQNVTFRCDPISEHNRLYWYRQTLGQGPEFLTYFQNEAQLEKSRLLSDRFSAERPKGSFSTLEIQRTEQGDSAMYLCASSLAVGDSYEQYFGPGTRLTVT.

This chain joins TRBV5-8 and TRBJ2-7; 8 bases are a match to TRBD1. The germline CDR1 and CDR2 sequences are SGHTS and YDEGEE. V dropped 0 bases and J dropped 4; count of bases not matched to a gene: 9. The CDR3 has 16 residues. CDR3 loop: CASSLDAAGGIYEQYF. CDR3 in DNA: TGTGCCAGCAGCTTGGATGCGGCAGGGGGCATTTACGAGCAGTACTTC.

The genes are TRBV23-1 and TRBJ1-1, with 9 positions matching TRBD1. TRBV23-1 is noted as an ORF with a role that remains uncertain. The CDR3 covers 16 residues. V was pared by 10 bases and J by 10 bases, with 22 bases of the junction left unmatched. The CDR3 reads CAIPNLGGSNRGRAFF. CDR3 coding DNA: TGCGCCATCCCAAACCTCGGGGGATCGAACAGGGGGCGAGCTTTCTTT.

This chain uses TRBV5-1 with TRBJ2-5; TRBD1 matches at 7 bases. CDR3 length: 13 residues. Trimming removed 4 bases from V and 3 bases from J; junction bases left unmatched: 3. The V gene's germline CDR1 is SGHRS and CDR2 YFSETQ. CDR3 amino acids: CASSSTGEETQYF. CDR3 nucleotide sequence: TGCGCCAGCAGCAGCACAGGGGAAGAGACCCAGTACTTC.

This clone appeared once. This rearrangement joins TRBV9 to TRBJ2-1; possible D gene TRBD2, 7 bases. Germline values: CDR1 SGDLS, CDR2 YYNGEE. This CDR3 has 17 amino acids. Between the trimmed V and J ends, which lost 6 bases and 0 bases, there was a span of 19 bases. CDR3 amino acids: CASTPRGAESSYNEQFF. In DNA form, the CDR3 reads TGTGCCAGCACACCCCGGGGGGCGGAAAGCTCCTACAATGAGCAGTTCTTC.

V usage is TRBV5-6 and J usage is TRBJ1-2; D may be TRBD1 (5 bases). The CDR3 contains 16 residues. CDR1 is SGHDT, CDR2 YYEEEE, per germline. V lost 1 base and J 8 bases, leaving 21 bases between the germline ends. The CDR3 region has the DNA TGTGCCAGCAGCTTGTCTTTGGACACAAATGTTGGGGGCTACACCTTC. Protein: CASSLSLDTNVGGYTF.

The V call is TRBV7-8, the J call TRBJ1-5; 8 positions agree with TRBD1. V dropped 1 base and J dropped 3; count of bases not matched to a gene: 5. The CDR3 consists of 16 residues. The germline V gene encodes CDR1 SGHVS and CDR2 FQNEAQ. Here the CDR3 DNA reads TGTGCCAGCAGCTTAGATCAGGACAGGGCCAATCAGCCCCAGCATTTT. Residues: CASSLDQDRANQPQHF.